Listed below are T cell receptor beta chains from one sample, sequenced in a study of blood T cell repertoires in COVID-19. Data came from immunoSEQ multiplex PCR; TCRdb stores just in-frame clones and leaves some out. The data hold fewer than 350,000 clones, with 89% observed a single time. The sample comprised PBMCs or T cells enriched from blood (not recorded which). Receptors were obtained from a woman aged 40-49 years who had recovered from COVID-19. Each CDR3 is given with its conserved first and last residue. D genes are given only for firm matches. Only part of the rows carry a size: once, few, many, or a class if the clone is expanded.

V gene	clone size	D gene	J gene	CDR3 protein	CDR3 DNA
TRBV27	-	-	TRBJ2-6	CASSLWGGASSGANVLTF	TGTGCCAGCAGTTTATGGGGGGGGGCAAGCTCTGGGGCCAACGTCCTGACTTTC
TRBV15	-	-	TRBJ1-2	CATSGGGGTKKGYTF	TGTGCCACCAGCGGTGGTGGCGGGACCAAAAAGGGCTACACCTTC
TRBV30	-	-	TRBJ1-5	CAWSAGLNSNQPQHF	TGTGCCTGGAGTGCAGGACTGAATAGCAATCAGCCCCAGCATTTT
TRBV6-5	-	-	TRBJ1-1	CASSPNRMNTEAFF	TGTGCCAGCAGCCCCAACAGGATGAACACTGAAGCTTTCTTT
TRBV2	-	TRBD1	TRBJ2-5	CASIGTVRGETQYF	TGTGCCAGCATCGGGACAGTGAGAGGGGAGACCCAGTACTTC
TRBV3-1/TRBV3-2	-	TRBD1	TRBJ1-1	CASSQGGTVHTEAFF	TGTGCCAGCAGCCAAGGGGGGACAGTCCACACTGAAGCTTTCTTT
TRBV9	-	TRBD1	TRBJ1-2	CASSSGQSNYGYTF	TGTGCCAGCAGCTCGGGACAGTCAAACTATGGCTACACCTTC
TRBV5-1	-	TRBD1	TRBJ1-1	CASSDRGNTEAFF	TGCGCCAGCAGCGACAGGGGGAACACTGAAGCTTTCTTT
TRBV5-1	-	TRBD1	TRBJ2-7	CASSLAGQGYEQYF	TGCGCCAGCAGCTTGGCGGGACAGGGCTACGAGCAGTACTTC
TRBV27	-	TRBD1	TRBJ2-1	CATTDRGPKKVQFF	TGTGCCACCACGGACAGGGGCCCGAAAAAGGTGCAGTTCTTC
TRBV10-3	once	-	TRBJ1-2	CAISELGSGYTF	TGTGCCATCAGTGAGCTAGGTAGCGGCTACACCTTC
TRBV11-2	-	TRBD2	TRBJ2-1	CASSTETSGGIKEQFF	TGTGCCAGCAGCACAGAGACTAGCGGGGGAATAAAGGAGCAGTTCTTC
TRBV19	-	TRBD1	TRBJ1-2	CASSPRNGQAGYGYTF	TGTGCCAGTAGTCCTAGAAACGGACAGGCGGGCTATGGCTACACCTTC
TRBV15	-	TRBD1	TRBJ1-1	CATTATTGGAAFF	TGTGCCACCACCGCGACGACAGGGGGCGCGGCTTTCTTT
TRBV5-6	-	TRBD1	TRBJ2-7	CASSFIGTGSYEQYF	TGTGCCAGCAGCTTTATTGGGACAGGATCCTACGAGCAGTACTTC
TRBV5-8	few	-	TRBJ2-1	CASTLAGRVNEQFF	TGTGCCAGCACCCTTGCCGGCAGGGTCAATGAGCAGTTCTTC
TRBV2	-	-	TRBJ2-1	CASSQGRVDNEQFF	TGTGCCAGCAGCCAGGGGCGGGTCGACAATGAGCAGTTCTTC
TRBV18	few	-	TRBJ1-2	CASSPVGDSGYTF	TGTGCCAGCTCACCGGTTGGGGACTCTGGCTACACCTTC
TRBV28	-	-	TRBJ1-2	CASSLTSPGGAANYGYTF	TGTGCCAGCAGTTTAACTTCACCGGGGGGGGCCGCTAACTATGGCTACACCTTC
TRBV3-1/TRBV3-2	once	TRBD2	TRBJ2-1	CASSVTPGLAGGGEFF	TGTGCCAGCAGCGTAACTCCGGGACTAGCGGGGGGAGGTGAGTTCTTC
TRBV18	-	-	TRBJ1-2	CASSPPNRANYGYTF	TGTGCCAGCTCACCACCAAACAGAGCTAACTATGGCTACACCTTC
TRBV2	-	TRBD1	TRBJ1-2	CASTGGLRQGVGYTF	TGTGCCAGCACCGGGGGGCTGCGACAGGGGGTTGGCTACACCTTC
TRBV27	once	TRBD1	TRBJ2-1	CASRRADRGDEQFF	TGTGCCAGCAGAAGGGCAGACAGGGGCGATGAGCAGTTCTTC
TRBV7-2	-	TRBD1	TRBJ1-3	CASSTDRGPGNTIYF	TGTGCCAGCAGCACTGACAGGGGTCCCGGAAACACCATATATTTT
TRBV6-1	-	-	TRBJ1-2	CASSEPWGGEGYTF	TGTGCCAGCAGTGAACCATGGGGGGGCGAAGGCTACACCTTC
TRBV9	-	TRBD1	TRBJ1-4	CASSEGQGSREKLFF	TGTGCCAGCAGCGAGGGACAGGGTAGCAGGGAAAAACTGTTTTTT
TRBV6-5	-	TRBD1	TRBJ2-1	CASSYSGRGRDEQFF	TGTGCCAGCAGTTACTCGGGTAGGGGGCGGGATGAGCAGTTCTTC
TRBV19	-	-	TRBJ1-1	CASSITNVYEAFF	TGTGCCAGTAGTATTACTAACGTCTATGAAGCTTTCTTT
TRBV7-9	-	-	TRBJ1-3	CASSPQTQGNTIYF	TGTGCCAGCAGCCCTCAGACTCAGGGGAACACCATATATTTT
TRBV7-2	-	TRBD1	TRBJ1-2	CASSLVGTEPYGYTF	TGTGCCAGCAGCTTAGTGGGGACAGAACCTTATGGCTACACCTTC
TRBV5-1	-	-	TRBJ2-7	CASSLDQASYEQYF	TGCGCCAGCAGCTTGGACCAGGCCTCCTACGAGCAGTACTTC
TRBV5-4	-	-	TRBJ2-5	CASSNRTHRETQYF	TGTGCCAGCAGCAATCGGACTCACCGAGAGACCCAGTACTTC
TRBV7-2	-	TRBD1	TRBJ1-2	CASSPPQTTGAAYGYTF	TGTGCCAGCAGCCCACCTCAAACCACAGGGGCGGCCTATGGCTACACCTTC
TRBV19	-	TRBD2	TRBJ2-1	CASSNGLADNEQFF	TGTGCCAGTAGTAATGGACTAGCCGACAATGAGCAGTTCTTC
TRBV5-1	-	-	TRBJ1-1	CASRPREQGGTEAFF	TGCGCCAGCAGGCCCCGGGAACAGGGCGGCACTGAAGCTTTCTTT
TRBV9	-	-	TRBJ1-5	CASNPHREPTNQPQHF	TGTGCCAGCAACCCACACAGGGAGCCCACTAATCAGCCCCAGCATTTT
TRBV28	-	-	TRBJ1-2	CASSTGISGGYTF	TGTGCCAGCAGCACAGGGATATCGGGTGGCTACACCTTC
TRBV10-3	-	TRBD1	TRBJ2-1	CAISGTGEFYNEQFF	TGTGCCATCAGCGGGACAGGGGAATTTTACAATGAGCAGTTCTTC
TRBV7-2	-	-	TRBJ2-7	CASSLMEGSSYEQYF	TGTGCCAGCAGCTTAATGGAAGGGAGCTCCTACGAGCAGTACTTC